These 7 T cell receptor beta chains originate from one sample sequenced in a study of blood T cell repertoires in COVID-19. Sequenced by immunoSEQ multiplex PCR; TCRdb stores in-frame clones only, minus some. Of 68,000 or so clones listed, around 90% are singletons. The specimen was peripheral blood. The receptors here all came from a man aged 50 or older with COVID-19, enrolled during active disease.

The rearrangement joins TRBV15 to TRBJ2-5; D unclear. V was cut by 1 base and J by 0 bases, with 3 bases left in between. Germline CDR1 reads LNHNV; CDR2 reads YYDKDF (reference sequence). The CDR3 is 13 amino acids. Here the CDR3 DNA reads TGTGCCACCAGCAGAGCCTACCAAGAGACCCAGTACTTC. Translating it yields CATSRAYQETQYF.

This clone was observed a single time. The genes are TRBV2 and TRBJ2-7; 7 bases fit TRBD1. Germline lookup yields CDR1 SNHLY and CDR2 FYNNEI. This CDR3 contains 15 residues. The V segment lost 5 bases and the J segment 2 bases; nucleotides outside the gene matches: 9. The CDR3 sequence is CASSSRQGAAYEQYF. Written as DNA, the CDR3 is TGTGCCAGCAGTTCACGACAGGGTGCAGCCTACGAGCAGTACTTC.

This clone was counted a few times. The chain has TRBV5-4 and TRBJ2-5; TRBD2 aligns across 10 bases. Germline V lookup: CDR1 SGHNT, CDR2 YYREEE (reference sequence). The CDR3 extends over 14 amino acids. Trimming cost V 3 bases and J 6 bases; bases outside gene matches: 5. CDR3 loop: CASSSLAGAKTQYF. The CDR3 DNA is TGTGCCAGCAGCTCCCTAGCGGGAGCAAAGACCCAGTACTTC. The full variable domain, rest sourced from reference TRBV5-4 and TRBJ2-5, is ETGVTQSPTHLIKTRGQQVTLRCSSQSGHNTVSWYQQALGQGPQFIFQYYREEENGRGNFPPRFSGLQFPNYSSELNVNALELDDSALYLCASSSLAGAKTQYFGPGTRLLVL.

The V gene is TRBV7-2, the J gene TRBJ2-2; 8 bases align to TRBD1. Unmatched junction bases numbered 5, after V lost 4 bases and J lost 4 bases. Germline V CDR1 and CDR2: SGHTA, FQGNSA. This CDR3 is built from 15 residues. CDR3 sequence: CASSSSGGPTGELFF. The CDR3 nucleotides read TGTGCCAGCAGCTCCTCAGGGGGCCCCACCGGGGAGCTGTTTTTT. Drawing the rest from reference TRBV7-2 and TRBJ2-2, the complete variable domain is GAGVSQSPSNKVTEKGKDVELRCDPISGHTALYWYRQSLGQGLEFLIYFQGNSAPDKSGLPSDRFSAERTGGSVSTLTIQRTQQEDSAVYLCASSSSGGPTGELFFGEGSRLTVL.

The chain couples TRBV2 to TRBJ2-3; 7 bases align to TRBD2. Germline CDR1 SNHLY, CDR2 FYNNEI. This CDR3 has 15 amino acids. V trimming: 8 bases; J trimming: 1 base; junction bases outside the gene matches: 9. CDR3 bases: TGTGCCAGCCTACGCGGGGGAACAGGCACAGATACGCAGTATTTT. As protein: CASLRGGTGTDTQYF.

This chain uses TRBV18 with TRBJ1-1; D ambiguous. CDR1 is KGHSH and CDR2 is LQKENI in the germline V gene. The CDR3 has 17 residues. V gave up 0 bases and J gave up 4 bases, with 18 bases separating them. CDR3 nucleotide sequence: TGTGCCAGCTCACCACCGTGGGCCGATGAAGGAGGCACTGAAGCTTTCTTT. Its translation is CASSPPWADEGGTEAFF.

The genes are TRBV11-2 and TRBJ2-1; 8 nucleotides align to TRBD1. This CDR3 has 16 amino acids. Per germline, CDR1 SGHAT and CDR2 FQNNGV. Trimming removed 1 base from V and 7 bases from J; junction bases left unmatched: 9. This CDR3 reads CASSLVVRGRWNEQFF. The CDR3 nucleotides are TGTGCCAGCAGCTTAGTGGTCAGGGGGCGGTGGAATGAGCAGTTCTTC.